This TCR beta chain is from a study of T cell responses to AZD1222 COVID-19 vaccine (dated by TCRdb to the early 2020s). Concerning the study at large: AZD1222 recipients given second doses at about 4 weeks or at about 12 weeks were pooled, since spike-specific TCR depth and breadth were not found to differ between the two schedules. A total of approximately 240 trial participants underwent TCR sequencing, of whom approximately 210 received two doses of AZD1222 and some 26 received two doses of the MenACWY control vaccine. Trial participants were enrolled into age subgroups of 18-55, 56-69 and 70-plus years, which contained around 140, 26 and 57 TCR-sequenced participants, respectively. The paper as a whole reports these results and caveats: Participants were mostly white British, with more females than males. The authors suggested clonal diversity may have been underestimated. Nearly half of unique spike-specific TCRs reportedly recognized epitopes outside regions mutated in the B.1.351 and B.1.1.7 variants. After two AZD1222 doses, spike-specific TCR breadth and depth were significantly higher than at day 0 and than in MenACWY recipients. The whole spike protein was spanned by vaccine-associated CD4 TCRs, and dominant responses were seen in regions 160-218 and 743-854. Because no day 14 peak-response samples were available, repertoires were characterized only after the peak T cell response. Only five to seven AZD1222 recipients were SARS-CoV-2 seropositive at baseline, limiting conclusions about previously exposed vaccinees. In the small 56-69-year group, the increase in depth fell short of significance, most likely because of low power.

The CDR3 regions of human TCRbeta chains were subjected to immunosequencing. In the paper's pipeline: Repertoire TCRs were matched against a reference library of SARS-CoV-2-specific TCRs generated with the MIRA antigen-specificity platform. Breadth was defined as the fraction of unique TCRs that were SARS-CoV-2-associated, and depth was defined as the fraction of total T cells that were SARS-CoV-2-associated. Using the MIRA data, every spike-specific TCR was mapped to the spike region that the TCR reacted to and assigned to either a CD4 or a CD8 class. Log10-transformed breadth and depth values were compared by one-way ANOVA with Sidak's multiple comparisons tests. This is the immuneACCESS table as TCRdb keeps it, with only in-frame sequences that have V and J called. A part of the clones is gone; compared with another copy, unresolved V genes explain less than half, and the rest is unexplained. D and trimming were read from the DNA, whereas the V and J calls and clone size are those reported in that table. The sample table shows about 120,000 clones, and over 80% are seen once. Clones ranked in the top ten supply 1.1% of the sample.

CDR3 length: 16 amino acids, cysteine to phenylalanine. Only the CDR3 region is kept as DNA, spanning 48 bases read in frame from base 1. At the junction V is shortened by 3 bases and J by 1 base, with 16 bases in between. CDR1 SGDLS and CDR2 YYNGEE were looked up in the germline V gene. In regard to this clone: This receptor's antigen is unknown. Base-call qualities are not available, and no considerably larger clone is one nucleotide away.

In the paper's terms, the time point label means: baseline before first vaccination. Samples from vaccinated people were obtained from the UK trials COV001 and COV002, which included a single-blind randomized controlled phase 2/3 trial of AZD1222 (ChAdOx1 nCoV-19) in healthy adults. Trial participant PBMC samples were collected at day 0 and day 28 after the second dose for TCRbeta chain sequencing. The sequencing used peripheral blood, collected on day 0 of AZD1222 vaccination. The sequence derives from an adult in good health. Recombination joined TRBV9 with TRBJ1-2, with no confident D gene call. The sequenced DNA: TGTGCCAGCAGCGCCCGGTTCGGCAGAATTAACTATGGCTACACCTTC. This gives the protein CASSARFGRINYGYTF.